A selection of T cell receptor beta chains follows, all from one sample in a study of blood T cells in healthy people across ages. TCRdb re-called the 5' RACE reads with MiXCR, one entry per CDR3 protein. Among some 850,000 distinct CDR3 sequences listed, approximately 24% were seen once. These same records also appear under a second study, on T cells of mothers and their children.

Input material: blood. Every receptor here comes from a boy younger than 18 in good health. CDR3s leave out the opening cysteine and the closing phenylalanine or tryptophan.

v_gene,CDR3aa
TRBV11-2,ASSLGLLAKNIQY
TRBV29-1,SVPTGVSEQY
TRBV4-1,ASSQRPPGLGRDEQF
TRBV29-1,SVYGGTGAAANYGYT
TRBV4-1,ASSQTNGQGAYEQY
TRBV5-1,ASSKTSGAPGELF
TRBV12-3/TRBV12-4,ASSLGQGGNYGYT
TRBV20-1,SAPPETSGNTQY
TRBV20-1,SAAGQSSYNEQF
TRBV5-1,ASSLGGTAGYPPRTQY
TRBV10-3,AISAQEGLAGARYQETQY
TRBV6-6,ASSKDRGQDTQY
TRBV20-1,SAMAGTGALGTQY
TRBV28,ASSPRPLTGGVYQEAQY
TRBV6-6,ASSWGGADTQY
TRBV2,ASSEAGRGAYNEQF
TRBV5-4,ASSPPSDTGELF
TRBV29-1,SSRGAEETQY
TRBV29-1,SVEDERDRRFQETQY
TRBV29-1,SVTNIPGEKSPLH
TRBV29-1,SVDGQGNIQY
TRBV5-1,ASSSAPGGTEAF
TRBV28,ASTRRAYEQY
TRBV5-5,ASSFSAGITGELF
TRBV12-3/TRBV12-4,ASSLYQGDQPQH
TRBV7-2,ASSLAWASGTEQY
TRBV2,ASNPRILDYGYT
TRBV7-8,ASSLAPPGTGRRETQY
TRBV12-3/TRBV12-4,ASSIQGSQPQH
TRBV5-1,ASSSGAGYEKLF
TRBV29-1,SVEDARKSSWETQY
TRBV4-1,ASSHWDRGRMTNEKLF
TRBV7-3,ASSLSGLTKETQY
TRBV5-6,ASSRDSLKNIQY
TRBV9,ASSGGTGWHYGYT
TRBV5-1,ASSLDGVGEKLF
TRBV6-2/TRBV6-3,ASSYSNGNYEQY
TRBV20-1,SASTGWGYT
TRBV29-1,SVEEGMGGETQY
TRBV12-5,ASGPTLLAGTDTQY
TRBV24-1,ATSEHTYSGANVLT
TRBV11-2,ASSLEAGGNEKLF
TRBV12-3/TRBV12-4,ASSLKTGGDEKLF
TRBV2,ASSEINEQF
TRBV5-1,ASSTGGGDPEAF
TRBV9,ASSVDGKNTEAF
TRBV10-3,AISESSTSDEQY
TRBV6-5,ASSYRTVNTGELF
TRBV2,ASTRGQGVETQY
TRBV4-2,ASSRQIPGTGYVRGYT